This entry concerns a single T cell receptor beta chain. The antigen remains unidentified. The data stem from a study of radiotherapy plus CTLA-4 blockade in lung cancer. Background on the study: Disease control was achieved by about 29% of patients, and objective responses by about 17%.

It was focal radiation plus CTLA-4 blockade with ipilimumab that patients with chemo-refractory metastatic non-small-cell lung cancer received. The study, taken as a whole, reports: The study found tumor-derived TCR clones expanded in blood after radiotherapy plus ipilimumab. Interferon-beta and early blood T cell clone dynamics reportedly predicted response best.

The trim removed 3 bases at V and 4 bases at J, leaving 5 bases unmatched. The CDR3 extends over 15 amino acids. CDR1 and CDR2 (germline): WSHSY, SAAADI. Sequencing used immunoSEQ multiplex PCR; TCRdb keeps in-frame clones, though not all of them. The profile shows 120,000 or so clones, about four fifths of them singletons. This chain links TRBV10-2 with TRBJ2-7, with TRBD2 matching 11 bases. Specimen: peripheral blood, collected from a patient treated with radiotherapy plus ipilimumab. The clonotype comes from a human donor with non-small cell lung cancer who had a partial response to radiotherapy plus ipilimumab. The CDR3 reads CASSDTSGSTYEQYF. CDR3 bases: TGCGCCAGCAGTGACACTAGCGGGAGTACTTACGAGCAGTACTTC.